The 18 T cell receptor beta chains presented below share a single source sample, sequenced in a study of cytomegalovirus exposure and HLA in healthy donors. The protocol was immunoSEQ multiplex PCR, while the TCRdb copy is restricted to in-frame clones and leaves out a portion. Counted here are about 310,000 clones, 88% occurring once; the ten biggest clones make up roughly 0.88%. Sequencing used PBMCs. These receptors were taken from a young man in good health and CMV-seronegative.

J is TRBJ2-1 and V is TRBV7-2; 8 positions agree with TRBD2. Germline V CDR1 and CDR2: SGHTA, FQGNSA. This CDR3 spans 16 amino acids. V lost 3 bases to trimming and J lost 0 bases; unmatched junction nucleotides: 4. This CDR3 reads CASSLGGGISYNEQFF. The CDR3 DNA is TGTGCCAGCAGCTTGGGCGGGGGGATCTCCTACAATGAGCAGTTCTTC.

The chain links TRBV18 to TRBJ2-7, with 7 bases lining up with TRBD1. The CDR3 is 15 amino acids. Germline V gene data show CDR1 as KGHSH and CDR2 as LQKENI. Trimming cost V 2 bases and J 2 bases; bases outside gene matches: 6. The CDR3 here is CASSPGDSQTYEQYF. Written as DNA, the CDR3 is TGTGCCAGCTCACCAGGGGACAGCCAAACCTACGAGCAGTACTTC.

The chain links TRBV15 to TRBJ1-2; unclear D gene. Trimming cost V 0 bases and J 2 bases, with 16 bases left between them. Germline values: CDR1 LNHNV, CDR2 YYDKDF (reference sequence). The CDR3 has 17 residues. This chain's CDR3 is CATSRDIGERANYGYTF. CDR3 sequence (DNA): TGTGCCACCAGCAGAGACATTGGGGAGCGGGCAAACTATGGCTACACCTTC.

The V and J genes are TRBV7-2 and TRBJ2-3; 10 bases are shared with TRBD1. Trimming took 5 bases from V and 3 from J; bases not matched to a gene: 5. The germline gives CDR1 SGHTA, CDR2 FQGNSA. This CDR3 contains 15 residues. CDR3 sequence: CASSVRDRGTDTQYF. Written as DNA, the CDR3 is TGTGCCAGCAGCGTCCGGGACAGGGGAACAGATACGCAGTATTTT.

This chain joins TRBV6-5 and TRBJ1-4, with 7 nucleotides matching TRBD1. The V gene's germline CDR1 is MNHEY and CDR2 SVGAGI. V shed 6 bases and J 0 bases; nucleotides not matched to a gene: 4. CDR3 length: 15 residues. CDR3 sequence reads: CASSRDRATNEKLFF. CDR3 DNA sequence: TGTGCCAGCAGCCGGGACAGAGCAACTAATGAAAAACTGTTTTTT.

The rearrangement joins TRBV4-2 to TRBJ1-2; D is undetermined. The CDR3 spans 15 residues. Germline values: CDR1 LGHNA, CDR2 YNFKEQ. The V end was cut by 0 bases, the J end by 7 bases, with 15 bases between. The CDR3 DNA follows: TGTGCCAGCAGCCAAGACCGGAACATGAGGGTTGGCTACACCTTC. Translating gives CASSQDRNMRVGYTF.

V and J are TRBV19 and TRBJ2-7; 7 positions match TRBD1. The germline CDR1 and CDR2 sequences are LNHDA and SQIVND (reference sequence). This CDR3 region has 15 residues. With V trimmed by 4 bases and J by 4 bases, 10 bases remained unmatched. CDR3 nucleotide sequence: TGTGCCAGTAGTAACCGGGACAGAGGATTTTACGAGCAGTACTTC. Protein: CASSNRDRGFYEQYF. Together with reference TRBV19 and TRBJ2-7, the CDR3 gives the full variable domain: DGGITQSPKYLFRKEGQNVTLSCEQNLNHDAMYWYRQDPGQGLRLIYYSQIVNDFQKGDIAEGYSVSREKKESFPLTVTSAQKNPTAFYLCASSNRDRGFYEQYFGPGTRLTVT.

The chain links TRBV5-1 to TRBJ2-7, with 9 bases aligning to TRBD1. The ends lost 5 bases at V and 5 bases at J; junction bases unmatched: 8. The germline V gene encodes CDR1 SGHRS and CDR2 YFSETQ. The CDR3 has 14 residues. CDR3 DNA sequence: TGCGCCAGCAGTTGGACAGGGGCCTCTGACGAGCAGTACTTC. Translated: CASSWTGASDEQYF.

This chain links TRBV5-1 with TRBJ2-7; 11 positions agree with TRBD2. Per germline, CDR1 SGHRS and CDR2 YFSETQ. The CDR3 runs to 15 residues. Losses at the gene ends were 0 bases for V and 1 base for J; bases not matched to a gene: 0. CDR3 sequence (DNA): TGCGCCAGCAGCTTGGGGACTAGCGGGTCCTACGAGCAGTACTTC. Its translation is CASSLGTSGSYEQYF.

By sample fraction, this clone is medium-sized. This chain's CDR3 is CATAEAGGLNEQFF. The CDR3 bases are TGTGCCACCGCCGAGGCGGGGGGGCTAAATGAGCAGTTCTTC. The V and J genes are TRBV6-4 and TRBJ2-1; 9 nucleotides agree with TRBD2. Germline loops: CDR1 MRHNA, CDR2 SNTAGT. The CDR3 runs 14 residues. J was trimmed by 7 bases and V by 10 bases; bases with no gene match: 11.

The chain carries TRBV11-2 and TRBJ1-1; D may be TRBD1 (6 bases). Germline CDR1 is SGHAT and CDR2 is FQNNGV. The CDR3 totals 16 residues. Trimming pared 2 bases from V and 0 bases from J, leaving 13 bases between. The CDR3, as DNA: TGTGCCAGCAGCTTAACGTGGACAGCGATGAACACTGAAGCTTTCTTT. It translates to CASSLTWTAMNTEAFF.

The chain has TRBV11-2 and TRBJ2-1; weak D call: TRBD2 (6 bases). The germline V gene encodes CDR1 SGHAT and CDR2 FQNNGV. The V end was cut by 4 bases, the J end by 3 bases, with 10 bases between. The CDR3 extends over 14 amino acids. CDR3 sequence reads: CASSSRLDYNEQFF. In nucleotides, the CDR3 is TGTGCCAGCAGCTCGCGACTAGACTACAATGAGCAGTTCTTC. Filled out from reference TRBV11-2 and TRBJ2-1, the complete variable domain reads EAGVAQSPRYKIIEKRQSVAFWCNPISGHATLYWYQQILGQGPKLLIQFQNNGVVDDSQLPKDRFSAERLKGVDSTLKIQPAKLEDSAVYLCASSSRLDYNEQFFGPGTRLTVL.

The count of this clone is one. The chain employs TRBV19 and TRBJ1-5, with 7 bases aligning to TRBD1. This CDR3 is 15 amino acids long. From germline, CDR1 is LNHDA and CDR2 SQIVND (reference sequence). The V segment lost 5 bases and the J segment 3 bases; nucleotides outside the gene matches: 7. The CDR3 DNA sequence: TGTGCCAGTAGTCAAGGGACAGCTTCCAATCAGCCCCAGCATTTT. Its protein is CASSQGTASNQPQHF.

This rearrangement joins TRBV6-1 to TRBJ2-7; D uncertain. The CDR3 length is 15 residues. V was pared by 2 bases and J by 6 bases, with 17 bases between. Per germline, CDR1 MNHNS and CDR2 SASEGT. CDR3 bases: TGTGCCAGCAGTGAAAACTCAGGATGGGTCCTCGAGCAGTACTTC. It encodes CASSENSGWVLEQYF.

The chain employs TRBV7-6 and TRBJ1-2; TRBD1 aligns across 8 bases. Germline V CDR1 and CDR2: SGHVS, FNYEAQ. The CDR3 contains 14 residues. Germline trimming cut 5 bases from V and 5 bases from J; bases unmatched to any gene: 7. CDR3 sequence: CASSTSQGAYGYTF. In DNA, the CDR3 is TGTGCCAGCAGCACTTCGCAGGGGGCATATGGCTACACCTTC. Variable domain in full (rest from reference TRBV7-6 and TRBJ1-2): GAGVSQSPRYKVTKRGQDVALRCDPISGHVSLYWYRQALGQGPEFLTYFNYEAQQDKSGLPNDRFSAERPEGSISTLTIQRTEQRDSAMYRCASSTSQGAYGYTFGSGTRLTVV.

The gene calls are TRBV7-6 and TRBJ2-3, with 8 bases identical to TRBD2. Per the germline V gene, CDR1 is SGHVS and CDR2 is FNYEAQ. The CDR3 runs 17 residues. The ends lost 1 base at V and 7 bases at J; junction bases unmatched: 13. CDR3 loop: CASSLGRSAGAPHTQYF. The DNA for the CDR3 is TGTGCCAGCAGCTTAGGTCGCTCAGCGGGGGCCCCCCATACGCAGTATTTT.

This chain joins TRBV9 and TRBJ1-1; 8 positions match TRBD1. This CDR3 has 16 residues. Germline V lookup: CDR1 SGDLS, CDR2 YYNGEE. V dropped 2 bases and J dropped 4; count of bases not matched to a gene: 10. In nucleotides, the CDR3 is TGTGCCAGCAGCGTTTCTTCAGGGGGCGGGAGCACTGAAGCTTTCTTT. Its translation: CASSVSSGGGSTEAFF.

The DNA of the CDR3 is TGTGCCAGCAGCTTCCTACCCGGGGGGGTTACCGGGGAGCTGTTTTTT. This gives the protein CASSFLPGGVTGELFF. V usage is TRBV7-7 and J usage is TRBJ2-2; 8 positions agree with TRBD2. In germline, CDR1 is SSHAT, CDR2 FNYEAQ (reference sequence). The CDR3 contains 16 residues. J was trimmed by 5 bases and V by 3 bases; bases with no gene match: 8.